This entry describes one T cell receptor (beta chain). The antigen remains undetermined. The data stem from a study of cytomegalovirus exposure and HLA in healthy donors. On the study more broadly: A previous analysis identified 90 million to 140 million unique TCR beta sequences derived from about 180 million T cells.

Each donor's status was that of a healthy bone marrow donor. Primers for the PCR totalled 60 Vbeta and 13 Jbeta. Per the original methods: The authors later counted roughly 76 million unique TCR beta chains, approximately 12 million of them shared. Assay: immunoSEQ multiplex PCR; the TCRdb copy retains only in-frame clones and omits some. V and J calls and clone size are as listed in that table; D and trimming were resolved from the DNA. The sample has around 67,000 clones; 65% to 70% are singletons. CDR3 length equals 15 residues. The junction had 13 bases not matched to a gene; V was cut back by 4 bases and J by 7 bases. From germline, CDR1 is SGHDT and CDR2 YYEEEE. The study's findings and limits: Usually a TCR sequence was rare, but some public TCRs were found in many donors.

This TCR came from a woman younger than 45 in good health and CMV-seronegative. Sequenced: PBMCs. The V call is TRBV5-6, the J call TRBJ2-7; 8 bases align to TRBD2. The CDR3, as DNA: TGTGCCAGCAGCCAAGGAGCGGGGGAAGAGGGGGAGCAGTACTTC. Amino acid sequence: CASSQGAGEEGEQYF.